This is a list of T cell receptor beta chains from one sample in a study of blood T cell repertoires in COVID-19. Profiling relied on immunoSEQ multiplex PCR, and the TCRdb table lists in-frame clones only, not all of them. The sample has about 350,000 clones, roughly 86% seen once. The sequenced sample was peripheral blood. The receptor set was obtained from a woman aged 65 to 85 with COVID-19, enrolled during active disease. CDR3s include the opening cysteine and the closing phenylalanine or tryptophan. The D gene is left open where the match is weak. Clone size is not always given. Where it is, it says once, few, many or a class for expanded clones.

V: TRBV30
size: -
D: TRBD2
J: TRBJ2-2
DNA: TGTGCCTTGCAACGGGACTACCCCGGGGAGCTGTTTTTT
CDR3: CALQRDYPGELFF

V: TRBV7-9
size: once
D: -
J: TRBJ1-5
DNA: TGTGCCAGCAGCTTCGGGTGGGACATTCATCAGCCCCAGCATTTT
CDR3: CASSFGWDIHQPQHF

V: TRBV7-3
size: -
D: TRBD1
J: TRBJ1-2
DNA: TGTGCCAGCAGCTTAACTGGGACAGGGGATGGGGGCTATGGCTACACCTTC
CDR3: CASSLTGTGDGGYGYTF

V: TRBV5-8
size: -
D: -
J: TRBJ1-2
DNA: TGTGCCAGCAGCTTGCGGGGAGCCTATGGCTACACCTTC
CDR3: CASSLRGAYGYTF

V: TRBV29-1
size: -
D: -
J: TRBJ2-1
DNA: TGCAGCGTTGTTGGGGGGGGCGGCTTTACCTACAATGAGCAGTTCTTC
CDR3: CSVVGGGGFTYNEQFF

V: TRBV27
size: once
D: -
J: TRBJ1-5
DNA: TGTGCCAGCAGTCACGAACCTCAGGGAAATCAGCCCCAGCATTTT
CDR3: CASSHEPQGNQPQHF

V: TRBV5-1
size: -
D: -
J: TRBJ1-1
DNA: TGCGCCAGCAGCTTGGCGACAGCCAAGAAGGACACTGAAGCTTTCTTT
CDR3: CASSLATAKKDTEAFF

V: TRBV7-3
size: -
D: -
J: TRBJ1-1
DNA: TGTGCCAGCAGCTTAAACCCACAGGTCGTCGAAGCTTTCTTT
CDR3: CASSLNPQVVEAFF

V: TRBV19
size: -
D: TRBD1
J: TRBJ1-2
DNA: TGTGCCAGTAGTACGGGACAGGGGTGGAACTATGGCTACACCTTC
CDR3: CASSTGQGWNYGYTF

V: TRBV5-1
size: once
D: -
J: TRBJ1-2
DNA: TGCGCCAGCAGCTTGGGCCAGGGAAGTGGCTACACCTTC
CDR3: CASSLGQGSGYTF

V: TRBV4-3
size: -
D: TRBD1
J: TRBJ1-1
DNA: TGCGCCAGCAGCCAAGATGGGACAGGGAACACTGAAGCTTTCTTT
CDR3: CASSQDGTGNTEAFF

V: TRBV5-1
size: -
D: TRBD1
J: TRBJ2-2
DNA: TGCGCCAGCAGCTTGTTGGGGACAGGGCCCGGGGAGCTGTTTTTT
CDR3: CASSLLGTGPGELFF

V: TRBV19
size: -
D: TRBD1
J: TRBJ1-2
DNA: TGTGCCACCAAAAGGCGGGACAGGGAGGCTGGCTACACCTTC
CDR3: CATKRRDREAGYTF

V: TRBV28
size: -
D: -
J: TRBJ1-1
DNA: TGTGCCAGCAGTTTTAGGAGGAACACTGAAGCTTTCTTT
CDR3: CASSFRRNTEAFF

V: TRBV28
size: -
D: TRBD1
J: TRBJ1-2
DNA: TGTGCCAGCGGGGACAGGGGGCTTTATGGCTACACCTTC
CDR3: CASGDRGLYGYTF

V: TRBV5-4
size: -
D: -
J: TRBJ1-1
DNA: TGTGCCAGCAGCTTGGTGGAGGGGACTGAAGCTTTCTTT
CDR3: CASSLVEGTEAFF

V: TRBV4-2
size: -
D: -
J: TRBJ2-1
DNA: TGTGCCAGCAGCCAAGAGGAGTCGGGGTACAATGAGCAGTTCTTC
CDR3: CASSQEESGYNEQFF

V: TRBV6-7
size: -
D: TRBD1
J: TRBJ1-1
DNA: TGTGCCAGCAGTCTCGGGACAGGGGCGATGAACACTGAAGCTTTCTTT
CDR3: CASSLGTGAMNTEAFF

V: TRBV18
size: few
D: TRBD1
J: TRBJ1-6
DNA: TGTGCCAGCTCACCCAGGAGGGACAGGGGTTCACCCCTCCACTTT
CDR3: CASSPRRDRGSPLHF

V: TRBV7-9
size: -
D: -
J: TRBJ1-2
DNA: TGTGCCAGCAGCTCCAAGACAGGTTCCAATGACTATGGCTACACCTTC
CDR3: CASSSKTGSNDYGYTF

V: TRBV11-2
size: -
D: TRBD2
J: TRBJ2-5
DNA: TGTGCCAGCAGCTTTAGCGGGGGGGAAGTGGAGACCCAGTACTTC
CDR3: CASSFSGGEVETQYF

V: TRBV27
size: once
D: -
J: TRBJ2-7
DNA: TGTGCCAGCAGTTTACAGGGCAGGGTCGAGCAGTACTTC
CDR3: CASSLQGRVEQYF

V: TRBV18
size: -
D: -
J: TRBJ2-5
DNA: TGTGCCAGCTCATGGCAGGGACAAGAGACCCAGTACTTC
CDR3: CASSWQGQETQYF

V: TRBV27
size: -
D: TRBD1
J: TRBJ2-7
DNA: TGTGCCAGCAGTACTAGAAGGGGGCCGTCCCACGAGCAGTACTTC
CDR3: CASSTRRGPSHEQYF

V: TRBV7-8
size: -
D: -
J: TRBJ1-2
DNA: TGTGCCAGCAGCTTAGGAGTGAGGGGCTACACCTTC
CDR3: CASSLGVRGYTF

V: TRBV11-2
size: -
D: -
J: TRBJ2-5
DNA: TGTGCCAGCAGCTTAGTAGGGACAAGTCAAGAGACCCAGTACTTC
CDR3: CASSLVGTSQETQYF

V: TRBV6-2/TRBV6-3
size: -
D: TRBD2
J: TRBJ2-2
DNA: TGTGCCAGCAGTTGGGACGGGGGGGCCTGGACCGGGGAGCTGTTTTTT
CDR3: CASSWDGGAWTGELFF

V: TRBV7-9
size: -
D: TRBD1
J: TRBJ2-7
DNA: TGTGCCAGCAGCTTAGGGGACAGGGCTCCATACGACGAGCAGTACTTC
CDR3: CASSLGDRAPYDEQYF

V: TRBV10-1
size: -
D: -
J: TRBJ2-2
DNA: TGCGCCAGCAGTCTACCCCACAGCTACACCGGGGAGCTGTTTTTT
CDR3: CASSLPHSYTGELFF

V: TRBV9
size: -
D: TRBD1
J: TRBJ2-3
DNA: TGTGCCAGCAGCGCGGACAGGAACACAGATACGCAGTATTTT
CDR3: CASSADRNTDTQYF

V: TRBV28
size: -
D: -
J: TRBJ2-7
DNA: TGTGCCAGCAGTTCACTAAACAGGGCTGTTCCCTACGAGCAGTACTTC
CDR3: CASSSLNRAVPYEQYF

V: TRBV7-9
size: -
D: -
J: TRBJ1-1
DNA: TGTGCCAGCGGCTATAACAGGGAGAACACTGAAGCTTTCTTT
CDR3: CASGYNRENTEAFF

V: TRBV9
size: -
D: -
J: TRBJ2-7
DNA: TGTGCCAGCAGCCCGACTGTTAACTCCTACGAGCAGTACTTC
CDR3: CASSPTVNSYEQYF

V: TRBV13
size: -
D: -
J: TRBJ1-3
DNA: TGTGCCAGCAGCTTAGGGAGCAGGGGAGACACCATATATTTT
CDR3: CASSLGSRGDTIYF

V: TRBV9
size: -
D: TRBD2
J: TRBJ2-1
DNA: TGTGCCAGCAGAGGGGCTAGCGGGGGGAACAATGAGCAGTTCTTC
CDR3: CASRGASGGNNEQFF

V: TRBV4-2
size: -
D: TRBD2
J: TRBJ2-1
DNA: TGTGCCAGCAGCCAAGATTCAGGGACTAGCGGGGGCTCTTACAATGAGCAGTTCTTC
CDR3: CASSQDSGTSGGSYNEQFF

V: TRBV5-1
size: -
D: TRBD2
J: TRBJ2-7
DNA: TGCGCCAGCAGCTTGGCGGGGGGGCTGGTCGAGCAGTACTTC
CDR3: CASSLAGGLVEQYF

V: TRBV4-1
size: -
D: -
J: TRBJ2-7
DNA: TGCGCCAGCAGCCCATTCTGGGGCGGCCTCTACGAGCAGTACTTC
CDR3: CASSPFWGGLYEQYF

V: TRBV2
size: -
D: TRBD1
J: TRBJ2-7
DNA: TGTGCCAGCAGCGAAGGGACAGGGGGCTCCTACGAGCAGTACTTC
CDR3: CASSEGTGGSYEQYF

V: TRBV27
size: few
D: TRBD2
J: TRBJ2-7
DNA: TGTGCCAGCAGTCCGGGACTAGCGGGTCTCTACGAGCAGTACTTC
CDR3: CASSPGLAGLYEQYF

V: TRBV2
size: few
D: -
J: TRBJ1-1
DNA: TGTGCCAGCAGTCCCCTGACTGTGGCTTTCTTT
CDR3: CASSPLTVAFF

V: TRBV27
size: -
D: -
J: TRBJ1-2
DNA: TGTGCCAGCAGTTTTTCGCAGGGAACTAACTATGGCTACACCTTC
CDR3: CASSFSQGTNYGYTF

V: TRBV9
size: -
D: TRBD1
J: TRBJ2-4
DNA: TGTGCCAGCAGCACACAGGGGGCCGGAGGAAACATTCAGTACTTC
CDR3: CASSTQGAGGNIQYF

V: TRBV19
size: -
D: TRBD1
J: TRBJ1-2
DNA: TGTGCCAGTAGTGCCCTACAGGGGGCGCCTGGCTACACCTTC
CDR3: CASSALQGAPGYTF

V: TRBV6-5
size: -
D: -
J: TRBJ2-3
DNA: TGTGCCAGCGTACGGACAGCTAGCACAGATACGCAGTATTTT
CDR3: CASVRTASTDTQYF

V: TRBV6-5
size: -
D: -
J: TRBJ1-2
DNA: TGTGCCAGCAGTTACTCGATGCGGGACGGCTACACCTTC
CDR3: CASSYSMRDGYTF

V: TRBV21-1
size: -
D: -
J: TRBJ2-2
DNA: TGTGCCAGCAGCAAAGTAGGGACTAGCGGGGAACCGCTAGACGGGGAGCTGTTTTTT
CDR3: CASSKVGTSGEPLDGELFF

V: TRBV5-6
size: -
D: TRBD1
J: TRBJ1-2
DNA: TGTGCCAGCAGCTTGGTGGGGAATGACAGGGGGCCGGGCTACACCTTC
CDR3: CASSLVGNDRGPGYTF

V: TRBV5-4
size: -
D: -
J: TRBJ1-1
DNA: TGTGCCAGCACCACTTCAGGCTCTCCAGCTTTGGACACTGAAGCTTTCTTT
CDR3: CASTTSGSPALDTEAFF

V: TRBV2
size: once
D: -
J: TRBJ1-2
DNA: TGTGCCAGCAAACAGGGTGGCTATGGCTACACCTTC
CDR3: CASKQGGYGYTF

V: TRBV9
size: -
D: TRBD1
J: TRBJ1-5
DNA: TGTGCCAGCAGCGCCCGGGGACAGGAACATCAGCCCCAGCATTTT
CDR3: CASSARGQEHQPQHF